This T cell receptor (beta chain) was sequenced during a study of T cells in Graves' hyperthyroidism and ophthalmopathy. The study, taken as a whole, reports: Through a model of 13 V-J features, ophthalmopathy was separated from stable hyperthyroidism. Most thyroid clonotypes that were expanded above 0.001 also turned up in blood.

Germline values: CDR1 SGDLS, CDR2 YYNGEE. The length of the CDR3 is 18 residues. About this clonotype itself: Its antigen is still unknown. At one end, the junction sequence differs from germline, possibly due to a read error.

TCR beta CDR3 regions were amplified from RNA transcripts. HTBI primers were used for first-round RT-PCR of the TCR CDR3. TCRdb reanalysed the multiplex PCR reads using MiXCR and keeps one entry per CDR3 protein. The sample includes a few hundred thousand distinct CDR3 sequences, roughly 46% of them seen just once. Across 18 months, stable Graves' hyperthyroidism was marked by no progression to ophthalmopathy. For the diagnoses, clinical symptoms, serum thyroxine and TRAb, thyroid ultrasound and orbital computed tomography were used. The receptor was isolated from a woman aged 18-29 years with Graves' hyperthyroidism. V and J are TRBV9 and TRBJ2-2, with TRBD2 identical over 14 bases. The material sequenced was peripheral blood or thyroid tissue (not recorded which). The CDR3 loop is CASSKGLAGGTYTGELFF. The CDR3 DNA follows: TGCGCCAGCAGCAAAGGACTAGCGGGAGGTACTTACACCGGGGAGCTGTTTTTT.